These 9 T cell receptor beta chains were all obtained from the same sample, sequenced in a study of T cells in Graves' hyperthyroidism and ophthalmopathy. TCR beta CDR3 region amplification was performed from RNA transcripts. TCR CDR3 underwent first-round RT-PCR with the HTBI primer set. TCRdb independently ran MiXCR on the multiplex PCR reads; one entry per CDR3 protein. This sample yields 300,000 to 350,000 distinct CDR3 sequences, of which around 13% are seen a single time; around 23% belongs to the top ten. Specimen: blood. Source of these receptors: a young woman with Graves' hyperthyroidism.

With respect to this clonotype: A clone one base away is much larger, so this may be a read error. The chain employs TRBV28 and TRBJ2-3, with D maybe TRBD2 (6 bases). CDR3 length equals 16 residues. Germline CDR1 and CDR2: MDHEN and SYDVKM. V gave up 4 bases and J gave up 6 bases, with 20 bases separating them. The CDR3, as DNA: TGTGCCAGCAGTTCTCACCGCGGGGTCAAGGACGATACGCAGTATTTT. Its protein is CASSSHRGVKDDTQYF. The full variable domain, completed using reference TRBV28 and TRBJ2-3, is DVKVTQSSRYLVKRTGEKVFLECVQDMDHENMFWYRQDPGLGLRLIYFSYDVKMKEKGDIPEGYSVSREKKERFSLILESASTNQTSMYLCASSSHRGVKDDTQYFGPGTRLTVL.

This clonotype was recorded at least ten times. This chain uses TRBV28 with TRBJ2-4, with 10 bases that match TRBD2. V shed 7 bases and J 0 bases; nucleotides not matched to a gene: 18. The CDR3 extends over 20 amino acids. Germline V gene lookup returns CDR1 MDHEN and CDR2 SYDVKM. The CDR3 is CASTSWGETSSGGAKNIQYF. CDR3 DNA: TGTGCCAGCACCTCATGGGGGGAAACGTCTAGCGGGGGAGCCAAAAACATTCAGTACTTC.

This clonotype has ten or more counts. CDR3 in amino acids: CASSMGSTNEKLFF. In DNA form, the CDR3 reads TGTGCCAGTAGTATGGGTTCAACTAATGAAAAACTGTTTTTT. V gene TRBV19 combines with J gene TRBJ1-4; D is uncertain. Germline assignment: CDR1 LNHDA and CDR2 SQIVND (reference sequence). The CDR3 length is 14 residues. V lost 3 bases and J lost 0, with 5 bases in between.

This clonotype appeared a few times. The V and J genes are TRBV18 and TRBJ2-6; unclear D gene. In germline, CDR1 is KGHSH, CDR2 LQKENI. This CDR3 is built from 14 residues. V lost 6 bases to trimming and J lost 2 bases, with 8 bases between them. This CDR3 reads CASSRDPGANVLTF. For the CDR3, the DNA is TGTGCCAGCTCCCGAGACCCTGGGGCCAACGTCCTGACTTTC.

This clonotype was seen many times. The rearrangement links TRBV28 to TRBJ1-2; D gene ambiguous. This CDR3 has 12 amino acids. Trimming cost V 5 bases and J 5 bases, with 9 bases left between them. Germline CDR1 MDHEN, CDR2 SYDVKM. The CDR3 region has the DNA TGTGCCAGCAGTCGGCTCTCGTATGGCTACACCTTC. This sequence encodes CASSRLSYGYTF.

The chain couples TRBV29-1 to TRBJ2-3; D uncertain. Germline V gives CDR1 SQVTM, CDR2 ANQGSEA. Trimming shortened V by 3 bases and J by 1 base, and 8 bases separated the two germline ends. This CDR3 comprises 13 residues. This CDR3 reads CSVDPDRTDTQYF. The CDR3 region has the DNA TGCAGCGTTGACCCGGACCGCACAGATACGCAGTATTTT.

This clonotype has only a few counts. J is TRBJ1-2 and V is TRBV4-2; the D gene is possibly TRBD1 (6 bases). CDR1 is LGHNA, CDR2 YNFKEQ, per germline. Trimming stripped 0 bases from V and 8 bases from J, with 13 bases between. This CDR3 comprises 14 residues. Here the CDR3 DNA reads TGTGCCAGCAGCCAAGATCCAGGGGCGATAGGCTACACCTTC. Its protein is CASSQDPGAIGYTF.

As DNA, the CDR3 is TGCAGCGCGACCAAACGGGACAGGGGGATTCCTGACTATGGCTACACCTTC. It translates to CSATKRDRGIPDYGYTF. The V and J genes are TRBV29-1 and TRBJ1-2; 11 nucleotides match TRBD1. This CDR3 comprises 17 residues. Germline assignment: CDR1 SQVTM and CDR2 ANQGSEA. V was pared by 7 bases and J by 3 bases, with 16 bases of the junction left unmatched.

The chain uses TRBV3-1 and TRBJ1-3; weak D call: TRBD1 (5 bases). Germline values: CDR1 LGHDT, CDR2 YNNKEL (reference sequence). CDR3 length: 14 amino acids. The V gene lost 1 base and the J gene lost 7 bases, with 11 bases spanning the gap. CDR3 protein: CASSQGGAGNTIYF. The CDR3 DNA sequence: TGTGCCAGCAGCCAAGGAGGGGCAGGGAACACCATATATTTT.